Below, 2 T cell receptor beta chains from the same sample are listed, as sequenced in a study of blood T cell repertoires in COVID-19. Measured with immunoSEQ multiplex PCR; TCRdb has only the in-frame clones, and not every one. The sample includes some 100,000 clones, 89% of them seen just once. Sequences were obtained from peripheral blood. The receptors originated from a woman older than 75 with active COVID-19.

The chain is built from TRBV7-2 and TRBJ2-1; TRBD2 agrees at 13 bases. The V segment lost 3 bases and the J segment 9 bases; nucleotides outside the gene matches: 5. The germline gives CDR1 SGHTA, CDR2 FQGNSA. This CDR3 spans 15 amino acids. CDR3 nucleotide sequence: TGTGCCAGCAGCTTGGGGACTAGCGGGATAGGTGAGCAGTTCTTC. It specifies CASSLGTSGIGEQFF.

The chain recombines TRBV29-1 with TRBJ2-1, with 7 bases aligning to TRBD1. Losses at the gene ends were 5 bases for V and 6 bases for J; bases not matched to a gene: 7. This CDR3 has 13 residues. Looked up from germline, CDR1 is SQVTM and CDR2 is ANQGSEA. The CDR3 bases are TGCAGCGTTCAAAGGGGGCGTAGCAATGAGCAGTTCTTC. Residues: CSVQRGRSNEQFF.